Below are 6 T cell receptor beta chains sequenced from a single sample in a study of blood T cell repertoires in COVID-19. Here immunoSEQ multiplex PCR was the method, and the copy in TCRdb shows in-frame clones only, minus some. The table records some 56,000 clones, 65% to 85% of them present only once. The sequencing sample was made of peripheral blood. The receptors come from a man in his sixties with acute or convalescent COVID-19.

The J gene is TRBJ2-7, the V gene TRBV29-1, with D hard to call. Germline lookup yields CDR1 SQVTM and CDR2 ANQGSEA. The CDR3 runs 11 residues. Trimming took off 3 bases at V and 4 bases at J, with 7 bases between the two ends. Here the CDR3 DNA reads TGCAGCGTTGATGCCGGTTACGAGCAGTACTTC. Protein sequence: CSVDAGYEQYF.

This chain uses TRBV7-9 with TRBJ2-1; 9 bases match TRBD1. Germline lookup yields CDR1 SEHNR and CDR2 FQNEAQ (reference sequence). The J segment lost 5 bases and the V segment lost 7 bases, leaving 12 bases of the junction unmatched. This CDR3 spans 16 amino acids. This CDR3 reads CASTIGDRGVHNEQFF. CDR3 coding DNA: TGTGCCAGCACTATCGGTGACAGGGGGGTCCACAATGAGCAGTTCTTC.

The chain employs TRBV18 and TRBJ2-1; D is unclear. V lost 2 bases, J lost 2 bases, and 4 bases lay in between. The CDR3 covers 13 residues. CDR1 and CDR2 from the germline V gene are KGHSH and LQKENI. The CDR3 reads CASSPGAYNEQFF. CDR3 nucleotide sequence: TGTGCCAGCTCACCAGGAGCCTACAATGAGCAGTTCTTC. Drawing the rest from reference TRBV18 and TRBJ2-1, the complete variable domain is NAGVMQNPRHLVRRRGQEARLRCSPMKGHSHVYWYRQLPEEGLKFMVYLQKENIIDESGMPKERFSAEFPKEGPSILRIQQVVRGDSAAYFCASSPGAYNEQFFGPGTRLTVL.

V and J are TRBV12-5 and TRBJ1-5; no firm D call. Germline CDR1 and CDR2: LGHNT and FRNRAP. Deletions cut 2 bases from V and 7 bases from J, with 15 bases between. The CDR3 runs to 15 residues. The CDR3 DNA sequence: TGTGCTAGTGGTTTGACCCTTTCGGGGAACCAGCCCCAGCATTTT. Translated, it gives CASGLTLSGNQPQHF.

The chain recombines TRBV6-5 with TRBJ2-1; weak D call: TRBD2 (5 bases). Germline V gene sequence: CDR1 MNHEY, CDR2 SVGAGI. This CDR3 is built from 14 residues. The V and J ends lost 0 bases and 6 bases respectively, with 9 bases between them. The CDR3 DNA reads as TGTGCCAGCAGTTACTCGAGGCTAGCCAATGAGCAGTTCTTC. Amino acids: CASSYSRLANEQFF.

This chain uses TRBV12-3 or TRBV12-4 with TRBJ1-4; D is unresolved. Trimming removed 7 bases from V and 8 bases from J, with 14 bases in between. The CDR3 runs 13 residues. CDR3 protein: CASTPRFGEKLFF. The CDR3 DNA is TGTGCCAGCACCCCGCGGTTCGGGGAAAAACTGTTTTTT.